This passage covers 30 T cell receptor beta chains from one sample sequenced in a study of blood T cells in healthy people across ages. A J-beta primer mix and a sample-barcoded 5' primer were used in a second PCR of about 7 to 12 cycles. TCRdb redid the calling of the 5' RACE reads with MiXCR, one entry per CDR3 protein. The table shows hundreds of thousands of distinct CDR3 sequences, with approximately 53% occurring only once. Sequencing input: blood. These receptors were obtained from a man between 35 and 55 years old in good health.

V usage is TRBV20-1 and J usage is TRBJ1-5, with D uncertain. The CDR3 length is 15 residues. The V end was cut by 6 bases, the J end by 1 base, with 16 bases between. Per the germline V gene, CDR1 is DFQATT and CDR2 is SNEGSKA (reference sequence). The CDR3 loop reads CSANVGSGSNQPQHF. The DNA of the CDR3 is TGCAGTGCGAATGTGGGTAGCGGGAGCAATCAGCCCCAGCATTTT.

The chain links TRBV6-5 to TRBJ2-7; the D is unclear. TRBJ2-5 matches the DNA end more closely, so the J call is doubtful. Germline values: CDR1 MNHEY, CDR2 SVGAGI. The CDR3 runs 15 residues. The DNA for the CDR3 is TGTGCCAGCAGTCCGCCGGGCCGAATTTCGGAGACCCAGTACTTC. Its protein is CASSPPGRISETQYF.

The chain combines TRBV7-2 with TRBJ1-6; 11 positions match TRBD1. Per the germline V gene, CDR1 is SGHTA and CDR2 is FQGNSA. The CDR3 is 14 residues long. Germline trimming cut 5 bases from V and 10 bases from J; bases unmatched to any gene: 4. CDR3 sequence: CASSPGTGGSPLHF. The CDR3 nucleotides read TGTGCCAGCAGCCCCGGGACAGGGGGATCACCCCTCCACTTT.

The chain recombines TRBV6-4 with TRBJ2-1; D perhaps matches TRBD1 (6 bases). CDR1 and CDR2 from the germline V gene are MRHNA and SNTAGT. This CDR3 is built from 12 residues. The V end lost 9 bases, the J end lost 6 bases, and 12 bases lay between the germline ends. This chain's CDR3 is CASYRAVNEQFF. CDR3 coding DNA: TGTGCCAGTTACAGGGCGGTCAATGAGCAGTTCTTC.

This clonotype was seen more than once but under ten times. The V gene is TRBV18, the J gene TRBJ2-5, with TRBD2 matching over 8 bases. From germline, CDR1 is KGHSH and CDR2 LQKENI. The ends lost 5 bases at V and 5 bases at J; junction bases unmatched: 7. The CDR3 length is 14 residues. Here the CDR3 DNA reads TGTGCCAGCTCATCGGGACTAGTGAGCGAGACCCAGTACTTC. Translating it yields CASSSGLVSETQYF.

The chain carries TRBV6-2 or TRBV6-3 and TRBJ2-6, with 7 bases fitting TRBD1. Germline CDR1 MNHEY, CDR2 SVGEGT. The CDR3 is 18 residues long. V lost 7 bases and J lost 1; bases outside the gene matches: 13. CDR3 region: CASKTGLGHSSGANVLTF. CDR3 DNA: TGTGCCAGCAAGACAGGGTTAGGACATTCTTCTGGGGCCAACGTCCTGACTTTC.

The genes are TRBV4-2 and TRBJ1-5; TRBD1 might be the D (5 bases). CDR3 length: 15 residues. V was clipped by 4 bases and J by 6 bases, with 16 bases between them. CDR1 is LGHNA, CDR2 YNFKEQ, per germline. CDR3 protein: CASSPEGEAGQPQHF. CDR3 DNA: TGTGCCAGCAGCCCAGAAGGGGAAGCGGGTCAGCCCCAGCATTTT.

The genes are TRBV24-1 and TRBJ2-3; D is tentatively TRBD1 or TRBD2 (5 bases each). CDR1 KGHDR and CDR2 SFDVKD come from the germline V gene. The CDR3 contains 14 residues. V gave up 6 bases and J gave up 2 bases, with 11 bases separating them. In DNA, the CDR3 is TGTGCCACCAGTCGAGGGACCTTCACAGATACGCAGTATTTT. Its translation is CATSRGTFTDTQYF.

This clonotype was seen more than once but under ten times. The V gene is TRBV5-6, the J gene TRBJ2-4, with D possibly TRBD1 on 6 matching bases. The J call could be wrong; TRBJ2-7 is a better fit for the DNA end. The CDR3 length is 14 residues. Per germline, CDR1 SGHDT and CDR2 YYEEEE. The CDR3 region has the DNA TGTGCCAGCAGCTTGGGTGTCAGGGGAAGCGAGCAGTACTTC. It is translated as CASSLGVRGSEQYF.

The V and J genes are TRBV28 and TRBJ2-1; 7 nucleotides match TRBD1. V was clipped by 5 bases and J by 5 bases; unmatched bases: 15. Germline CDR1 is MDHEN and CDR2 is SYDVKM. The CDR3 runs 17 residues. DNA for the CDR3: TGTGCCAGCAGTCCCTTGGGCACAGGGGACCCCCACAATGAGCAGTTCTTC. Protein: CASSPLGTGDPHNEQFF.

This clonotype was seen more than once but under ten times. The V and J genes are TRBV24-1 and TRBJ2-5, with 8 bases aligning to TRBD1. The CDR3 has 12 amino acids. Germline V gene lookup returns CDR1 KGHDR and CDR2 SFDVKD. The trim removed 9 bases at V and 7 bases at J, leaving 6 bases unmatched. In DNA form, the CDR3 reads TGTGCCACCGGACAGGGAGAACGGACCCAGTACTTC. Its translation: CATGQGERTQYF.

This clonotype showed up just a few times. V is TRBV3-1 and J is TRBJ2-3; no definite D call. Trimming shortened V by 2 bases and J by 4 bases, and 10 bases separated the two germline ends. CDR3 length: 14 residues. Looked up from germline, CDR1 is LGHDT and CDR2 is YNNKEL (reference sequence). CDR3 in amino acids: CASSQMVGSDTQYF. Written as DNA, the CDR3 is TGTGCCAGCAGCCAAATGGTCGGCTCAGATACGCAGTATTTT.

The V call is TRBV6-2 or TRBV6-3, the J call TRBJ2-4; 7 nucleotides agree with TRBD2. TRBJ2-5 explains the end of the DNA better; the J call may be wrong. Germline V CDR1 and CDR2: MNHEY, SVGEGT. The CDR3 extends over 15 amino acids. The CDR3 sequence is CASSPRGEYKETQYF. DNA for the CDR3: TGTGCCAGCAGCCCTCGGGGGGAGTACAAAGAGACCCAGTACTTC.

V gene TRBV29-1 combines with J gene TRBJ2-1; no firm D call. Trimming removed 3 bases at V and 0 bases at J, with 9 bases between. Germline CDR1 SQVTM, CDR2 ANQGSEA. CDR3 size: 14 residues. CDR3 DNA: TGCAGCGTTGATTCCGGGCGCTCCTACAATGAGCAGTTCTTC. It codes for CSVDSGRSYNEQFF.

The gene calls are TRBV28 and TRBJ2-1, with 8 bases fitting TRBD1. Germline V CDR1 and CDR2: MDHEN, SYDVKM. With 2 bases clipped from V and 9 bases from J, the junction kept 6 bases outside the gene matches. CDR3 length: 14 amino acids. CDR3 residues: CASSLTQGAIEQFF. Written as DNA, the CDR3 is TGTGCCAGCAGTTTAACGCAGGGGGCTATTGAGCAGTTCTTC.

This clonotype was seen once. V gene TRBV29-1 combines with J gene TRBJ1-2; 11 bases fit TRBD1. CDR3 length: 15 residues. With 7 bases clipped from V and 5 bases from J, the junction kept 12 bases outside the gene matches. The germline V gene has CDR1 SQVTM and CDR2 ANQGSEA. The chain's CDR3 is CSGAGQGADRYGYTF. CDR3 in DNA: TGCAGCGGAGCAGGACAGGGGGCTGATCGGTATGGCTACACCTTC.

The rearrangement uses TRBV7-6 and TRBJ2-1; D remains unclear. CDR1 is SGHVS and CDR2 is FNYEAQ in the germline V gene. V lost 0 bases and J 5 bases, leaving 11 bases between the germline ends. The CDR3 is 15 amino acids. CDR3 nucleotide sequence: TGTGCCAGCAGCTTAGCGACCCCCCCGAACAATGAGCAGTTCTTC. This codes for CASSLATPPNNEQFF.

This sequence joins TRBV28 and TRBJ2-5; no firm D call. The germline gives CDR1 MDHEN, CDR2 SYDVKM. With 4 bases removed from V and 2 bases from J, the gap between germline ends came to 5 bases. This CDR3 has 12 residues. CDR3 in DNA: TGTGCCAGCAGTTCCCGTCAAGAGACCCAGTACTTC. Protein sequence: CASSSRQETQYF.

This clonotype has more than one count but fewer than ten. The V gene is TRBV24-1, the J gene TRBJ2-1, with TRBD2 matching 8 bases. Germline V gene data show CDR1 as KGHDR and CDR2 as SFDVKD. CDR3 length equals 16 residues. V shed 5 bases, J shed 3 bases, and the junction held 8 bases outside the gene matches. The DNA for the CDR3 is TGTGCCACCAGTGGAAGCGGGAGTTCTTACTACAATGAGCAGTTCTTC. It yields the protein CATSGSGSSYYNEQFF.

This clonotype was observed a handful of times. The chain is built from TRBV14 and TRBJ2-7; D may be TRBD1 or TRBD2 (6 bases each). V lost 1 base to trimming and J lost 0 bases, with 10 bases between them. The length of the CDR3 is 15 residues. CDR1 is SGHDN, CDR2 FVKESK, per germline. The CDR3 coding sequence is TGTGCCAGCAGCCAAGGTCCGGGGGCCTCCTACGAGCAGTACTTC. Its protein product is CASSQGPGASYEQYF.

The CDR3 bases are TGCAGTGCTAGCAGGGCTGCCTACAATGAGCAGTACTTC. Residues: CSASRAAYNEQYF. The genes are TRBV20-1 and TRBJ2-7, with a tentative D call TRBD1 (5 bases). Germline V gene lookup returns CDR1 DFQATT and CDR2 SNEGSKA (reference sequence). This CDR3 is 13 amino acids long. Trimming took 3 bases from V and 7 from J, leaving 16 bases between them.

The table lists this clonotype with a few counts. The chain carries TRBV11-2 and TRBJ2-1; the D gene is possibly TRBD2 (6 bases). Germline CDR1 reads SGHAT; CDR2 reads FQNNGV. The CDR3 is 13 amino acids. V was cut by 5 bases and J by 15 bases, with 20 bases left in between. This CDR3 is CASSPYGGLARFF. CDR3 coding DNA: TGTGCCAGCAGCCCGTACGGCGGGCTAGCGCGGTTCTTC.

CDR3 region: CASKGNPYGYTF. The DNA for the CDR3 is TGTGCCAGCAAGGGGAACCCCTATGGCTACACCTTC. The rearrangement joins TRBV25-1 to TRBJ1-2; tentatively, D is TRBD1 (5 bases). The length of the CDR3 is 12 residues. Per the germline V gene, CDR1 is MGHDK and CDR2 is SYGVNS. V dropped 7 bases and J dropped 4 bases, with 10 bases sitting between them.

This clonotype was observed at least ten times. The chain combines TRBV3-1 with TRBJ2-7, with 7 bases fitting TRBD1. Per germline, CDR1 LGHDT and CDR2 YNNKEL (reference sequence). The V gene end was trimmed by 2 bases and the J gene end by 3 bases; junction bases not matched to a gene: 10. The CDR3 has 16 residues. CDR3 DNA sequence: TGTGCCAGCAGCCAACAACGGACAGGCCCCCACTACGAGCAGTACTTC. Its translation is CASSQQRTGPHYEQYF.

The gene calls are TRBV29-1 and TRBJ1-2, with D uncertain. From germline, CDR1 is SQVTM and CDR2 ANQGSEA. V gave up 5 bases and J gave up 2 bases, with 12 bases separating them. This CDR3 has 13 residues. CDR3 sequence (DNA): TGCAGCGTTACCAGTGGAGACAACTATGGCTACACCTTC. It is translated as CSVTSGDNYGYTF. Full variable domain (outside the CDR3, taken from reference TRBV29-1 and TRBJ1-2): SAVISQKPSRDICQRGTSLTIQCQVDSQVTMMFWYRQQPGQSLTLIATANQGSEATYESGFVIDKFPISRPNLTFSTLTVSNMSPEDSSIYLCSVTSGDNYGYTFGSGTRLTVV.

In this sample, this clonotype turned up a few times. The chain uses TRBV7-8 and TRBJ1-5; no clear D gene. Trimming pared 5 bases from V and 7 bases from J, leaving 12 bases between. Germline V CDR1 and CDR2: SGHVS, FQNEAQ. The CDR3 consists of 13 residues. CDR3 protein: CASSVRMLQPQHF. The CDR3 nucleotides read TGTGCCAGCAGCGTAAGGATGTTGCAGCCCCAGCATTTT.

This clonotype has only one observation. This chain joins TRBV4-2 and TRBJ2-5; 7 bases are a match to TRBD1. With 1 base clipped from V and 4 bases from J, the junction kept 6 bases outside the gene matches. The CDR3 runs to 15 residues. The germline V gene encodes CDR1 LGHNA and CDR2 YNFKEQ. CDR3 loop: CASSQGDRDRETQYF. The CDR3, as DNA: TGTGCCAGCAGCCAAGGCGACAGGGACCGAGAGACCCAGTACTTC.

This sequence joins TRBV20-1 and TRBJ1-6, with 9 bases aligning to TRBD1. The germline V gene has CDR1 DFQATT and CDR2 SNEGSKA (reference sequence). The J segment lost 5 bases and the V segment lost 1 base, leaving 6 bases of the junction unmatched. The CDR3 has 16 amino acids. The CDR3 DNA follows: TGCAGTGCTAGAGCCGACAGGGGGATAGATAATTCACCCCTCCACTTT. This codes for CSARADRGIDNSPLHF.

V and J are TRBV7-2 and TRBJ1-2; TRBD1 aligns across 8 bases. Germline values: CDR1 SGHTA, CDR2 FQGNSA. This CDR3 region has 15 residues. The V gene end was trimmed by 8 bases and the J gene end by 4 bases; junction bases not matched to a gene: 12. This chain's CDR3 is CASSRTGLGTYGYTF. DNA of the CDR3: TGTGCCAGCTCCCGGACAGGGTTGGGGACCTATGGCTACACCTTC. The full variable domain, with the rest looked up from reference TRBV7-2 and TRBJ1-2, is GAGVSQSPSNKVTEKGKDVELRCDPISGHTALYWYRQSLGQGLEFLIYFQGNSAPDKSGLPSDRFSAERTGGSVSTLTIQRTQQEDSAVYLCASSRTGLGTYGYTFGSGTRLTVV.

The rearrangement links TRBV27 to TRBJ2-1, with 12 bases fitting TRBD2. J lost 9 bases, V lost 5 bases, and 8 bases had no gene match. The V gene's germline CDR1 is MNHEY and CDR2 SMNVEV (reference sequence). CDR3 length equals 15 residues. The CDR3 sequence: CASSPLTSGSGEQFF. In DNA form, the CDR3 reads TGTGCCAGCAGTCCTTTGACTAGCGGGAGTGGTGAGCAGTTCTTC.